A selection of T cell receptor beta chains follows, all from one sample in a study of identical twins. One entry per CDR3 protein results from TCRdb running MiXCR on the 5' RACE reads. The data show approximately 700,000 distinct CDR3 sequences, 5.5% to 6.5% seen once. The sequenced material came from naive T cells sorted from blood. Every receptor here comes from a man between 18 and 35 years old in good health. The CDR3 runs from the conserved cysteine through the conserved F or W. The D gene is left open where the match is weak. The listing skips clone size in some rows; elsewhere it reads once, few, many or a size class.

v_gene,d_gene,abundance,j_gene,CDR3aa,CDR3nt
TRBV29-1,TRBD1,many,TRBJ1-2,CSVPDRESYGYTF,TGCAGCGTTCCCGACAGGGAAAGCTATGGCTACACCTTC
TRBV12-3/TRBV12-4,NA,many,TRBJ2-2,CASRILDTGELFF,TGTGCCAGCAGGATCCTCGACACCGGGGAGCTGTTTTTT
TRBV10-3,TRBD1,many,TRBJ2-1,CAISGQGVYNEQFF,TGTGCCATCAGTGGACAGGGGGTCTACAATGAGCAGTTCTTC
TRBV9,NA,many,TRBJ2-1,CASSVGGSPNEQFF,TGTGCCAGCAGCGTAGGGGGCTCCCCCAATGAGCAGTTCTTC
TRBV12-3/TRBV12-4,TRBD1,NA,TRBJ2-5,CASSETGGRETQYF,TGTGCCAGCAGTGAAACAGGGGGCCGGGAGACCCAGTACTTC
TRBV5-5,NA,NA,TRBJ2-2,CASARESGELFF,TGTGCCAGCGCCCGGGAGTCCGGGGAGCTGTTTTTT
TRBV20-1,NA,many,TRBJ2-7,CSARASGPPPYEQYF,TGCAGTGCTAGAGCGTCGGGTCCACCCCCCTACGAGCAGTACTTC
TRBV30,TRBD2,NA,TRBJ2-1,CAWSETSGRRWNEQFF,TGTGCCTGGAGTGAAACTAGCGGGAGGAGGTGGAATGAGCAGTTCTTC
TRBV20-1,NA,few,TRBJ2-7,CSARVSDSDPYEQYF,TGCAGTGCTAGAGTGTCGGACTCGGACCCCTACGAGCAGTACTTC
TRBV7-2,NA,many,TRBJ2-5,CASSLFDGRRETQYF,TGTGCCAGCAGCTTATTTGACGGGAGACGAGAGACCCAGTACTTC
TRBV12-5,NA,NA,TRBJ2-5,CASGFRTGDRYQETQYF,TGTGCTAGTGGTTTTCGGACCGGAGATAGGTACCAAGAGACCCAGTACTTC
TRBV7-6,TRBD1,NA,TRBJ1-3,CASSLSGQGAWDTIYF,TGTGCCAGCAGCTTGTCGGGACAGGGGGCTTGGGACACCATATATTTT
TRBV6-1,NA,few,TRBJ2-2,CASSAGRPGELFF,TGTGCCAGCAGTGCGGGACGGCCCGGGGAGCTGTTTTTT
TRBV19,NA,few,TRBJ1-2,CASSKNRELDDYTF,TGTGCCAGTAGTAAGAACAGGGAGTTGGACGACTACACCTTC
TRBV20-1,TRBD1,many,TRBJ2-4,CSASMGQGARNIQYF,TGCAGTGCTTCCATGGGACAGGGGGCTAGAAACATTCAGTACTTC
TRBV18,NA,few,TRBJ2-1,CASSPPGHKTYNEQFF,TGTGCCAGCTCACCACCTGGACACAAGACGTACAATGAGCAGTTCTTC
TRBV20-1,NA,NA,TRBJ2-1,CSARPSGEGEQFF,TGCAGTGCTAGGCCCTCAGGGGAGGGTGAGCAGTTCTTC
TRBV4-1,NA,few,TRBJ2-1,CASSRGGGQFF,TGCGCCAGCAGCCGGGGAGGGGGGCAGTTCTTC
TRBV18,NA,few,TRBJ1-2,CASSDFWTATNYGYTF,TGTGCCAGCTCAGATTTTTGGACAGCGACTAACTATGGCTACACCTTC
TRBV7-9,NA,few,TRBJ2-7,CASSLVGQPTYEQYF,TGTGCCAGCAGCTTAGTTGGACAGCCAACCTACGAGCAGTACTTC
TRBV5-1,TRBD2,NA,TRBJ2-2,CASKPTERDYTGELFF,TGCGCCAGCAAGCCCACCGAGCGGGACTACACCGGGGAGCTGTTTTTT
TRBV20-1,NA,many,TRBJ2-2,CSARDLTEATGELFF,TGCAGTGCTAGAGATTTAACAGAGGCCACCGGGGAGCTGTTTTTT
TRBV20-1,TRBD2,NA,TRBJ2-5,CSARTPAGYETQYF,TGCAGTGCCCGAACCCCAGCGGGATATGAGACCCAGTACTTC
TRBV10-3,TRBD1,NA,TRBJ2-5,CAISADRVGTQYF,TGTGCCATCAGCGCAGACAGGGTCGGGACCCAGTACTTC
TRBV7-8,TRBD2,NA,TRBJ2-1,CASSLGVAGGPSEQFF,TGTGCCAGCAGCTTAGGCGTAGCGGGAGGGCCGAGTGAGCAGTTCTTC
TRBV5-6,TRBD2,many,TRBJ2-1,CASSLNGLAGDRERGSYNEQFF,TGTGCCAGCAGCTTGAACGGACTAGCGGGAGATCGGGAACGTGGCTCCTACAATGAGCAGTTCTTC
TRBV20-1,NA,many,TRBJ2-7,CSARSGAGHEQYF,TGCAGTGCTAGATCAGGGGCGGGCCACGAGCAGTACTTC
TRBV9,TRBD2,NA,TRBJ2-4,CASSHGDSVAGGLTKNIQYF,TGTGCCAGCTCCCACGGCGATTCGGTAGCGGGAGGGTTGACCAAAAACATTCAGTACTTC
TRBV6-4,NA,many,TRBJ1-1,CASSRDTKIAEAFF,TGTGCCAGCAGCCGGGACACAAAAATCGCTGAAGCTTTCTTT
TRBV28,TRBD1,NA,TRBJ2-3,CATTRGFGTDTQYF,TGTGCCACCACCAGGGGGTTTGGCACAGATACGCAGTATTTT
TRBV20-1,NA,few,TRBJ1-2,CSVRKSYGYTF,TGCAGTGTCAGGAAATCCTATGGCTACACCTTC
TRBV7-9,TRBD2,NA,TRBJ2-5,CASSRGAGGQETQYF,TGTGCCAGCAGCCGAGGTGCGGGAGGGCAAGAGACCCAGTACTTC
TRBV2,TRBD1,NA,TRBJ2-2,CASSRWGQGGTGELFF,TGTGCCAGCAGCCGGTGGGGACAGGGTGGGACCGGGGAGCTGTTTTTT
TRBV5-1,NA,few,TRBJ2-3,CASSGATTPDTQYF,TGCGCCAGCAGCGGGGCCACTACCCCCGATACGCAGTATTTT
TRBV7-9,NA,NA,TRBJ1-6,CASSPTLNVTVEEPLHF,TGTGCCAGCAGCCCTACGCTAAATGTAACAGTCGAGGAACCCCTCCACTTT
TRBV3-1,NA,NA,TRBJ2-7,CASSQVQGWSYEQYF,TGTGCCAGCAGCCAAGTGCAGGGGTGGTCCTACGAGCAGTACTTC
TRBV27,TRBD2,many,TRBJ2-1,CATKARGGSASYNEQFF,TGTGCCACCAAAGCCCGGGGGGGTTCCGCCTCCTACAATGAGCAGTTCTTC
TRBV21-1,NA,many,TRBJ2-2,CASSKGTGLECSTGELFF,TGTGCCAGCAGCAAAGGGACGGGACTAGAATGCTCCACCGGGGAGCTGTTTTTT
TRBV4-2,NA,NA,TRBJ2-5,CASSQEIAADQYF,TGTGCCAGCAGCCAAGAGATCGCGGCAGACCAGTACTTC
TRBV5-1,NA,NA,TRBJ2-3,CASSTPGVYTQYF,TGCGCCAGCAGCACCCCGGGCGTTTATACGCAGTATTTT
TRBV9,TRBD1,NA,TRBJ2-5,CASSEAGGRLGETQYF,TGTGCCAGCAGCGAGGCAGGGGGCCGTTTAGGGGAGACCCAGTACTTC
TRBV24-1,TRBD1,many,TRBJ2-1,CATSGQGTDEQFF,TGTGCCACCAGTGGACAGGGGACCGATGAGCAGTTCTTC
TRBV6-1,NA,many,TRBJ2-5,CASSVAAGQETQYF,TGTGCCAGCAGTGTGGCGGCAGGACAAGAGACCCAGTACTTC
TRBV20-1,TRBD1,few,TRBJ1-5,CSATRTGAYYSNQPQHF,TGCAGTGCTACACGGACAGGGGCATATTATAGCAATCAGCCCCAGCATTTT
TRBV12-3/TRBV12-4,NA,NA,TRBJ1-6,CASSPGTRVDPALYSPLHF,TGTGCCAGCAGTCCTGGGACACGGGTGGACCCCGCCTTGTACTCACCCCTCCACTTT
TRBV20-1,TRBD2,many,TRBJ2-1,CSAFGTSGYNEQFF,TGCAGTGCTTTTGGGACTAGCGGATACAATGAGCAGTTCTTC
TRBV14,NA,NA,TRBJ1-2,CASSQGGGAFNYGYTF,TGTGCCAGCAGCCAAGGGGGAGGCGCTTTTAACTATGGCTACACCTTC